This T cell receptor (beta chain) was recorded in a study of T cells in Graves' hyperthyroidism and ophthalmopathy. Whole-study findings and limits: Blood also held most thyroid clonotypes expanded beyond 0.001. Separation of ophthalmopathy from stable hyperthyroidism was achieved by a 13 V-J model. For ophthalmopathy, model prediction preceded onset by a median approximately 6 months.

RNA transcripts provided the source from which TCR beta CDR3 regions were amplified. During a first-round RT-PCR of the TCR CDR3, the HTBI primer set was used. TCRdb processed the multiplex PCR reads anew with MiXCR; each CDR3 protein has one entry. The data contain roughly 380,000 distinct CDR3 sequences, 12% to 15% of them singletons. Each 10 ml fresh peripheral blood draw supplied the PBMCs. V dropped 2 bases and J dropped 5 bases, with 12 bases sitting between them. There are 13 residues in the CDR3. The V gene's germline CDR1 is GTSNPN and CDR2 SVGIG (reference sequence). This clonotype was seen repeatedly, ten times or more. What it binds is unknown.

The source of this sequence is a woman younger than 35 with Graves' hyperthyroidism. The sample comprised blood. V usage is TRBV30 and J usage is TRBJ1-1; weak D call: TRBD1 (5 bases). For the CDR3, the DNA is TGTGCCTGGAGTCAAATTAGGGGTACTGAAGCTTTCTTT. This codes for CAWSQIRGTEAFF. Together with reference TRBV30 and TRBJ1-1, the CDR3 gives the full variable domain: SQTIHQWPATLVQPVGSPLSLECTVEGTSNPNLYWYRQAAGRGLQLLFYSVGIGQISSEVPQNLSASRPQDRQFILSSKKLLLSDSGFYLCAWSQIRGTEAFFGQGTRLTVV.